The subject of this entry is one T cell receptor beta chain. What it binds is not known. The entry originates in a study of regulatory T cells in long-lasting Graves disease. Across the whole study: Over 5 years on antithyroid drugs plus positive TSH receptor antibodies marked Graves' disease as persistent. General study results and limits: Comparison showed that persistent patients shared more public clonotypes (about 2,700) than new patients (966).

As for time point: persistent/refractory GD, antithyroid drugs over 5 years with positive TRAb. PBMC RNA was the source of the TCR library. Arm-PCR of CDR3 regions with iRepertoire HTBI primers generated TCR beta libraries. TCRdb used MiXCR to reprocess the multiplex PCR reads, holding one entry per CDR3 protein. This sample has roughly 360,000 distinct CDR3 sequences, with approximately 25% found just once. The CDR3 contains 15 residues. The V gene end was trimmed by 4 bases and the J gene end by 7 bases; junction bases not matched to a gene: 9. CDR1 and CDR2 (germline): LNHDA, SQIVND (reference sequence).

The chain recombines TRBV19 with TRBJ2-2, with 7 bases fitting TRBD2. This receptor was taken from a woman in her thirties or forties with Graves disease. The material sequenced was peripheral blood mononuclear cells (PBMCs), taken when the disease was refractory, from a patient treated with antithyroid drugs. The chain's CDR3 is CASSTPGEGYGELFF. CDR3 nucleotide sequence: TGTGCCAGTAGTACCCCCGGGGAGGGTTACGGGGAGCTGTTTTTT.